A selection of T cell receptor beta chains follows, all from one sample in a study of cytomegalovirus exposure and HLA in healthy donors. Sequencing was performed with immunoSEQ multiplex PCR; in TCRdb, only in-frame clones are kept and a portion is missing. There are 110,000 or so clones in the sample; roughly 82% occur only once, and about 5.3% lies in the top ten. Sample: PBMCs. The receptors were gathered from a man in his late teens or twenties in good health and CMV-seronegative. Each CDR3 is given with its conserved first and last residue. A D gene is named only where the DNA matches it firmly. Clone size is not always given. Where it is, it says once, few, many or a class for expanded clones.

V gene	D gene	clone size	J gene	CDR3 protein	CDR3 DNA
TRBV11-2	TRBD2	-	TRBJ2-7	CASSPTGRGRGAVYEQYF	TGTGCCAGCAGCCCAACTGGACGGGGGCGGGGGGCAGTTTACGAGCAGTACTTC
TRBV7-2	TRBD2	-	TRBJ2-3	CASSTGLAGEGEDTQYF	TGTGCCAGCAGCACGGGACTAGCGGGAGAGGGAGAAGATACGCAGTATTTT
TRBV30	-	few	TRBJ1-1	CAWSSNSNTEAFF	TGTGCCTGGAGCAGCAACAGTAACACTGAAGCTTTCTTT
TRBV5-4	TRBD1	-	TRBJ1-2	CASSLGDGQGPLF	TGTGCCAGCAGCTTGGGGGATGGACAGGGTCCCCTCTTC
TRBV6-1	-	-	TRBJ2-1	CASSETGLDGHEQFF	TGTGCCAGCAGTGAAACGGGGTTGGATGGTCACGAGCAGTTCTTC
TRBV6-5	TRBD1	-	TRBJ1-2	CASSTGDYGYTF	TGTGCCAGCAGTACAGGGGACTATGGCTACACCTTC
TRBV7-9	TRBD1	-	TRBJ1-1	CASSLGGGQVRPAEAFF	TGTGCCAGCAGCTTAGGGGGGGGACAGGTTCGACCCGCTGAAGCTTTCTTT
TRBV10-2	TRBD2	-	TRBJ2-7	CASSEQMGLAGGRYEQYF	TGCGCCAGCAGTGAACAGATGGGACTAGCGGGAGGACGCTACGAGCAGTACTTC
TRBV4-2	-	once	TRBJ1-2	CASSQVVQGEGYTF	TGTGCCAGCAGCCAAGTTGTCCAGGGTGAGGGCTACACCTTC
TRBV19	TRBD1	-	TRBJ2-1	CASLGQAYNEQFF	TGTGCCAGCCTAGGACAGGCTTACAATGAGCAGTTCTTC
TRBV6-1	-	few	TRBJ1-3	CASTLTSGNTIYF	TGTGCCAGCACCCTCACTTCTGGAAACACCATATATTTT
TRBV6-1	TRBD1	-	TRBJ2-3	CASSVTGPRTGSTDTQYF	TGTGCCAGCAGTGTAACCGGACCTCGGACAGGAAGCACAGATACGCAGTATTTT
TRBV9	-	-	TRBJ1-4	CASSVDRRTNEKLFF	TGTGCCAGCAGCGTAGACCGCAGAACTAATGAAAAACTGTTTTTT
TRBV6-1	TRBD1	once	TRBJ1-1	CASSRTGSTPEAFF	TGTGCCAGCTCCCGGACAGGGTCAACCCCTGAAGCTTTCTTT
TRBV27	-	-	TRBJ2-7	CASSSYSSYEQYF	TGTGCCAGCAGTTCTTACAGCTCCTACGAGCAGTACTTC
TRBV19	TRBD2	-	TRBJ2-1	CASRLAGSYNEQFF	TGTGCCAGTAGACTAGCGGGGAGCTACAATGAGCAGTTCTTC
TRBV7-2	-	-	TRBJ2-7	CASSPGQGLAWGEQYF	TGTGCCAGCAGCCCAGGACAGGGACTAGCCTGGGGAGAGCAGTACTTC
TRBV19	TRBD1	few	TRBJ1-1	CASSRQGALTEAFF	TGTGCCAGTAGTCGACAGGGGGCACTCACTGAAGCTTTCTTT
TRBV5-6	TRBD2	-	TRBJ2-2	CASSSPGLAGATGELFF	TGTGCCAGCAGTTCTCCTGGACTAGCGGGAGCCACCGGGGAGCTGTTTTTT
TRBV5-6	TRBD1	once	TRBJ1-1	CASSEGQGKVGTEAFF	TGTGCCAGCAGCGAGGGACAGGGGAAAGTCGGCACTGAAGCTTTCTTT
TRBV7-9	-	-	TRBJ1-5	CASSPTLGNQPQHF	TGTGCCAGCAGCCCGACATTGGGCAATCAGCCCCAGCATTTT
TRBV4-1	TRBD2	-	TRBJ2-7	CASSQPTSGVHEQYF	TGCGCCAGCAGCCAGCCGACTAGCGGGGTGCACGAGCAGTACTTC
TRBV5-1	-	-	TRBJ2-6	CASSPTGDNVLTF	TGCGCCAGCAGCCCGACAGGAGACAACGTCCTGACTTTC
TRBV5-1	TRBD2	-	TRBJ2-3	CASSKVAGGQADTQYF	TGCGCCAGCAGCAAAGTAGCGGGGGGGCAAGCAGATACGCAGTATTTT
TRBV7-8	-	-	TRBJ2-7	CASSSRGGLGAPTVTYEQYF	TGTGCCAGCAGCTCTCGGGGCGGTCTGGGGGCCCCAACCGTGACCTACGAGCAGTACTTC
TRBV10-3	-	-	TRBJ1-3	CAISESAGSENTIYF	TGTGCCATCAGTGAGTCTGCCGGGTCGGAAAACACCATATATTTT
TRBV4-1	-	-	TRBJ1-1	CASSPEGTYLNTEAFF	TGCGCCAGCAGCCCCGAGGGAACCTACCTGAACACTGAAGCTTTCTTT
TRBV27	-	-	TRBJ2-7	CASSLAGNGEQYF	TGTGCCAGCAGTTTGGCAGGAAATGGGGAGCAGTACTTC
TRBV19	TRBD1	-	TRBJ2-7	CASSIGGTGGVEQYF	TGTGCCAGTAGTATAGGCGGGACAGGGGGCGTCGAGCAGTACTTC
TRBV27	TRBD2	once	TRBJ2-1	CASSRGSGGAYNEQFF	TGTGCCAGCTCAAGGGGGAGCGGGGGGGCATACAATGAGCAGTTCTTC